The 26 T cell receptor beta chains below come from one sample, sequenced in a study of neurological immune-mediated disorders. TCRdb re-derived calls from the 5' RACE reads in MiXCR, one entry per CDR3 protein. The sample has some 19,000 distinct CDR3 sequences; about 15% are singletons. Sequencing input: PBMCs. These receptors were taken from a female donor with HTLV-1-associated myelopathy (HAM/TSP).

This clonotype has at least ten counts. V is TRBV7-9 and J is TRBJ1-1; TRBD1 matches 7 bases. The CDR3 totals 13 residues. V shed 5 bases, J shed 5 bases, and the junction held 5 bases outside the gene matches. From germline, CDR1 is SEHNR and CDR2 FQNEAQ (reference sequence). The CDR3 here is CASSEAGGTEAFF. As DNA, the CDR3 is TGTGCCAGCAGCGAGGCAGGGGGAACTGAAGCTTTCTTT.

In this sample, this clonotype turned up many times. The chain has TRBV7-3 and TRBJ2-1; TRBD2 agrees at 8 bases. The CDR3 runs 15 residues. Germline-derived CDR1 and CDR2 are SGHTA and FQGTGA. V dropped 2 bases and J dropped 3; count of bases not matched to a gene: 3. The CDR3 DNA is TGTGCCAGCAGCTTAGCGGGGGGTCGCTACAATGAGCAGTTCTTC. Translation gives CASSLAGGRYNEQFF.

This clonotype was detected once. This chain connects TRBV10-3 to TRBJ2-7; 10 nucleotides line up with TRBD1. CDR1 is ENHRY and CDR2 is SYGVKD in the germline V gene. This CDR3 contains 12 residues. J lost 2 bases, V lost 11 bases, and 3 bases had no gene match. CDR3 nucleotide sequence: TGTGCCTCTGGACAGGGGGCCTACGAGCAGTACTTC. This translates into CASGQGAYEQYF.

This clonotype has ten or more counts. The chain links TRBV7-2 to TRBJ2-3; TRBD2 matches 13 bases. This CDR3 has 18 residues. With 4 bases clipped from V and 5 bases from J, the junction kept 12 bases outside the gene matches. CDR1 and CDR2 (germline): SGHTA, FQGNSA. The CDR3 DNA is TGTGCCAGCAGCTCGACCGACCGACTAGCGGGGGGTAAAGATACGCAGTATTTT. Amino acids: CASSSTDRLAGGKDTQYF.

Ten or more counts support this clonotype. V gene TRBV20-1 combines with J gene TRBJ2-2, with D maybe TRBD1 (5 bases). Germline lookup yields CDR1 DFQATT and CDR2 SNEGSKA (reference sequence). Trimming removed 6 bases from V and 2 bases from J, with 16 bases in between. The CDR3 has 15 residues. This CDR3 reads CSAREVGRNTGELFF. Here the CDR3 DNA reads TGCAGTGCCCGAGAGGTGGGGCGCAACACCGGGGAGCTGTTTTTT.

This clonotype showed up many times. The CDR3 is CASTLAGGAGDTQYF. In DNA, the CDR3 is TGTGCCAGCACCCTAGCGGGGGGGGCGGGAGATACGCAGTATTTT. The gene calls are TRBV25-1 and TRBJ2-3; 12 nucleotides line up with TRBD2. The CDR3 consists of 15 residues. After removal of 7 bases from V and 5 bases from J, the junction contained 7 bases not matched to a gene. The V gene's germline CDR1 is MGHDK and CDR2 SYGVNS.

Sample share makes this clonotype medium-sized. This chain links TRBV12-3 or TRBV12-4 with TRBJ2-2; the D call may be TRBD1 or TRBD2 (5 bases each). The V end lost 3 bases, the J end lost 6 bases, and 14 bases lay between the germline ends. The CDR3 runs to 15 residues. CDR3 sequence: CASSFYGRESGELFF. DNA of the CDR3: TGTGCCAGCAGTTTTTACGGCAGGGAGTCCGGGGAGCTGTTTTTT.

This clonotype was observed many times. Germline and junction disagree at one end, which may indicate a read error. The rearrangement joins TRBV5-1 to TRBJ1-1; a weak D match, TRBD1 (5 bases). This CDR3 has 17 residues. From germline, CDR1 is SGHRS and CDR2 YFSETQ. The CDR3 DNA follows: TGCGCCAGCAGCCTAAATCAGGGACCGGGTCACCGCACTGAAACTTTCTTT. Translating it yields CASSLNQGPGHRTETFF.

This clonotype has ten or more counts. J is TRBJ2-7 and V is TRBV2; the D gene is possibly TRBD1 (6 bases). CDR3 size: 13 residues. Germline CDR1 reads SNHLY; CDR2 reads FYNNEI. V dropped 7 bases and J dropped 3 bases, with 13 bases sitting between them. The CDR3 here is CASTRDTLYEQYF. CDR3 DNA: TGTGCCAGCACCCGGGACACACTCTACGAGCAGTACTTC.

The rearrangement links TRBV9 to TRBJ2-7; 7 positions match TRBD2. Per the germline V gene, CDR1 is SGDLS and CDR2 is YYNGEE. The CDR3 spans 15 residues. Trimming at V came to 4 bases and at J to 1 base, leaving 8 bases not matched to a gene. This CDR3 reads CASSLRAGKSYEQYF. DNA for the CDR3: TGTGCCAGCAGCTTAAGAGCGGGAAAATCCTACGAGCAGTACTTC.

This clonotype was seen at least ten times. CDR3 in DNA: TGTGCCAGCAGTTTTCTCTCGCCTAGCGGATACTACGAGCAGTACTTC. Encoded protein: CASSFLSPSGYYEQYF. This sequence joins TRBV27 and TRBJ2-7, with 7 bases lining up with TRBD2. Germline CDR1 is MNHEY and CDR2 is SMNVEV (reference sequence). V trimming: 3 bases; J trimming: 3 bases; junction bases outside the gene matches: 11. This CDR3 spans 16 amino acids.

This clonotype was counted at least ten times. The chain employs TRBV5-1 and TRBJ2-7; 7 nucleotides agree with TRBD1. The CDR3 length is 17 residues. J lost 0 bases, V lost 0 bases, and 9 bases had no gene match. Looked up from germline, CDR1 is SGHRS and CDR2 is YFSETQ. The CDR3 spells CASSLAGRTGLSYEQYF. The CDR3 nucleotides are TGCGCCAGCAGCTTGGCCGGTAGGACAGGACTCTCCTACGAGCAGTACTTC.

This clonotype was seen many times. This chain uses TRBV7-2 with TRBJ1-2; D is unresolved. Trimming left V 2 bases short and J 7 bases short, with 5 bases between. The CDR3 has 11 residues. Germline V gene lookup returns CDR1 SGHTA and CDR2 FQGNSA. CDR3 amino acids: CASSLIGGYTF. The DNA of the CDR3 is TGTGCCAGCAGCTTAATTGGTGGCTACACCTTC.

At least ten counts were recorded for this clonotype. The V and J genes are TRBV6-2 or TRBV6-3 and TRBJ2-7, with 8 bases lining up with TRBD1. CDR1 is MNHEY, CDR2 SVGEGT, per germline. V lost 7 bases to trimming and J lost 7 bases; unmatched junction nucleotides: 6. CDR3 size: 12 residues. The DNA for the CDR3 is TGTGCCAGCACGGACAGGGCGGGGGAGCAGTACTTC. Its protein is CASTDRAGEQYF.

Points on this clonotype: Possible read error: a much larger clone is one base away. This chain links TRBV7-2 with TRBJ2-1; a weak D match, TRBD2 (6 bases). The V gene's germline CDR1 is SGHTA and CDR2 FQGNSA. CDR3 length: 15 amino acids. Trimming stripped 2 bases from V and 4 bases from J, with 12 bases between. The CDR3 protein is CASSLSIGGYNEQFF. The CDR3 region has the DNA TGTGCCAGCAGCTTAAGTATCGGGGGTTACAATGAGCAGTTCTTC.

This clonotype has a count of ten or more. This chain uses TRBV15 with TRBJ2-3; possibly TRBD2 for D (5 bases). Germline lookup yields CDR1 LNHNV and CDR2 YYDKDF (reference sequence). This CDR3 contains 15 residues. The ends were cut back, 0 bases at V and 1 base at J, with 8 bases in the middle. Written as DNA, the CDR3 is TGTGCCACCAGCAGAGAATCGAGGGGCACAGATACGCAGTATTTT. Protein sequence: CATSRESRGTDTQYF.

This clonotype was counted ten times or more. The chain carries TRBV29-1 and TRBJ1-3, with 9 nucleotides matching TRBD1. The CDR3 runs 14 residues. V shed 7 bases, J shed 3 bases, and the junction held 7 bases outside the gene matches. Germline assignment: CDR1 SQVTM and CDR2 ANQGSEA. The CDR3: CSASDRGFGNTIYF. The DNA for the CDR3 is TGCAGCGCCAGCGACAGGGGGTTTGGAAACACCATATATTTT.

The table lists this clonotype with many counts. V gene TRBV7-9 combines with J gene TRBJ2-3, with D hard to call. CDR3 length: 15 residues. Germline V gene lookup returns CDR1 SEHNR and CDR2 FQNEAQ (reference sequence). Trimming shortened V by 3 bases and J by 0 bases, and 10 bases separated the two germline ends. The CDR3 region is CASSLTDTSTDTQYF. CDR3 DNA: TGTGCCAGCAGCTTGACCGATACTAGCACAGATACGCAGTATTTT.

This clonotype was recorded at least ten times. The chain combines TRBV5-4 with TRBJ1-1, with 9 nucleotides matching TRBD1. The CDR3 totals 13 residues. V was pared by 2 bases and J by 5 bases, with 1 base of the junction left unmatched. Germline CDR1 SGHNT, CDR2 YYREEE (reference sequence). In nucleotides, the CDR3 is TGTGCCAGCAGCTTACAGGGGGCAACTGAAGCTTTCTTT. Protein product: CASSLQGATEAFF.

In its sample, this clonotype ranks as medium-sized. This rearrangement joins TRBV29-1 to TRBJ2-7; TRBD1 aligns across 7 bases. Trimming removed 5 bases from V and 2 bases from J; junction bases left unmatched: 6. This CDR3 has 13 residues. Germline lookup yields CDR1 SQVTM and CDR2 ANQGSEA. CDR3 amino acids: CSVIERGPYEQYF. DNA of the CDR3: TGCAGCGTTATAGAGAGGGGGCCCTACGAGCAGTACTTC.

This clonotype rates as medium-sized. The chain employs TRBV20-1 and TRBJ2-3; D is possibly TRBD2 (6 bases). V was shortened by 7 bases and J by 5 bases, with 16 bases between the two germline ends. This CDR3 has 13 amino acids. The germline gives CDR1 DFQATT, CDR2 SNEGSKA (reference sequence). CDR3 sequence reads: CSVSGARGDTQYF. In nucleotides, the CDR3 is TGCAGTGTGTCTGGTGCGCGGGGAGATACGCAGTATTTT.

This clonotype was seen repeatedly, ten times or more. The chain's CDR3 is CSAGTTRGKNIQYF. The CDR3 region has the DNA TGCAGTGCTGGGACTACACGGGGCAAAAACATTCAGTACTTC. The V call is TRBV20-1, the J call TRBJ2-4, with 7 bases that match TRBD2. There are 14 residues in the CDR3. Per germline, CDR1 DFQATT and CDR2 SNEGSKA (reference sequence). Losses at the gene ends were 5 bases for V and 3 bases for J; bases not matched to a gene: 7.

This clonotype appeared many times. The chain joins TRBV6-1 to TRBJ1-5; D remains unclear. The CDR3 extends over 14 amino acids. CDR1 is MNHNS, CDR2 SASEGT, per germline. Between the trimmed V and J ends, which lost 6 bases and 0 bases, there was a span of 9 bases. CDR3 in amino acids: CASSQRDSNQPQHF. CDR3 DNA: TGTGCCAGCAGCCAAAGGGATAGCAATCAGCCCCAGCATTTT.

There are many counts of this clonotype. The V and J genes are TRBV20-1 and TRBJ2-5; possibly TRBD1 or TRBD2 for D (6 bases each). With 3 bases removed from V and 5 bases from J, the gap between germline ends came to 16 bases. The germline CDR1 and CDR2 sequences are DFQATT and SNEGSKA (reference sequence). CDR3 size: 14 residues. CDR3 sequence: CSASSGGEGETQYF. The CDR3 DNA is TGCAGTGCTAGTTCCGGGGGCGAGGGTGAGACCCAGTACTTC.

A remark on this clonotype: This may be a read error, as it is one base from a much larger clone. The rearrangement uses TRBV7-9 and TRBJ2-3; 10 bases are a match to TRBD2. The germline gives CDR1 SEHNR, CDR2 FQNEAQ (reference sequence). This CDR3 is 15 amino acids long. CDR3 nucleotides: TGTGCCAGAAGCTTTAGCGGGGGGAGCACAGATACGCAGTATTTT. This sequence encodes CARSFSGGSTDTQYF.

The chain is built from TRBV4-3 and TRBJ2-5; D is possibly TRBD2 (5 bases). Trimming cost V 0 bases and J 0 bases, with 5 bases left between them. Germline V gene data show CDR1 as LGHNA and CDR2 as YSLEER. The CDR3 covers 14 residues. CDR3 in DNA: TGCGCCAGCAGCCAAGAGCGGGACCAAGAGACCCAGTACTTC. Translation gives CASSQERDQETQYF.